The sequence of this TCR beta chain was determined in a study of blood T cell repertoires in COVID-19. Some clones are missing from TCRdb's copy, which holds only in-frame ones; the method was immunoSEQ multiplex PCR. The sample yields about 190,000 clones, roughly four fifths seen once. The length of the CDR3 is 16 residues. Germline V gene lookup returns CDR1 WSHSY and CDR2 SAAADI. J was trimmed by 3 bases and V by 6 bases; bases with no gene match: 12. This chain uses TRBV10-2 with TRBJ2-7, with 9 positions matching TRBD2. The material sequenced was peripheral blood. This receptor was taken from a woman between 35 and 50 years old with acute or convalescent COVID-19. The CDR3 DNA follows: TGCGCCAGCAGAGAGGGGGCTAGCGGGGTTAACTACGAGCAGTACTTC. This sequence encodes CASREGASGVNYEQYF.